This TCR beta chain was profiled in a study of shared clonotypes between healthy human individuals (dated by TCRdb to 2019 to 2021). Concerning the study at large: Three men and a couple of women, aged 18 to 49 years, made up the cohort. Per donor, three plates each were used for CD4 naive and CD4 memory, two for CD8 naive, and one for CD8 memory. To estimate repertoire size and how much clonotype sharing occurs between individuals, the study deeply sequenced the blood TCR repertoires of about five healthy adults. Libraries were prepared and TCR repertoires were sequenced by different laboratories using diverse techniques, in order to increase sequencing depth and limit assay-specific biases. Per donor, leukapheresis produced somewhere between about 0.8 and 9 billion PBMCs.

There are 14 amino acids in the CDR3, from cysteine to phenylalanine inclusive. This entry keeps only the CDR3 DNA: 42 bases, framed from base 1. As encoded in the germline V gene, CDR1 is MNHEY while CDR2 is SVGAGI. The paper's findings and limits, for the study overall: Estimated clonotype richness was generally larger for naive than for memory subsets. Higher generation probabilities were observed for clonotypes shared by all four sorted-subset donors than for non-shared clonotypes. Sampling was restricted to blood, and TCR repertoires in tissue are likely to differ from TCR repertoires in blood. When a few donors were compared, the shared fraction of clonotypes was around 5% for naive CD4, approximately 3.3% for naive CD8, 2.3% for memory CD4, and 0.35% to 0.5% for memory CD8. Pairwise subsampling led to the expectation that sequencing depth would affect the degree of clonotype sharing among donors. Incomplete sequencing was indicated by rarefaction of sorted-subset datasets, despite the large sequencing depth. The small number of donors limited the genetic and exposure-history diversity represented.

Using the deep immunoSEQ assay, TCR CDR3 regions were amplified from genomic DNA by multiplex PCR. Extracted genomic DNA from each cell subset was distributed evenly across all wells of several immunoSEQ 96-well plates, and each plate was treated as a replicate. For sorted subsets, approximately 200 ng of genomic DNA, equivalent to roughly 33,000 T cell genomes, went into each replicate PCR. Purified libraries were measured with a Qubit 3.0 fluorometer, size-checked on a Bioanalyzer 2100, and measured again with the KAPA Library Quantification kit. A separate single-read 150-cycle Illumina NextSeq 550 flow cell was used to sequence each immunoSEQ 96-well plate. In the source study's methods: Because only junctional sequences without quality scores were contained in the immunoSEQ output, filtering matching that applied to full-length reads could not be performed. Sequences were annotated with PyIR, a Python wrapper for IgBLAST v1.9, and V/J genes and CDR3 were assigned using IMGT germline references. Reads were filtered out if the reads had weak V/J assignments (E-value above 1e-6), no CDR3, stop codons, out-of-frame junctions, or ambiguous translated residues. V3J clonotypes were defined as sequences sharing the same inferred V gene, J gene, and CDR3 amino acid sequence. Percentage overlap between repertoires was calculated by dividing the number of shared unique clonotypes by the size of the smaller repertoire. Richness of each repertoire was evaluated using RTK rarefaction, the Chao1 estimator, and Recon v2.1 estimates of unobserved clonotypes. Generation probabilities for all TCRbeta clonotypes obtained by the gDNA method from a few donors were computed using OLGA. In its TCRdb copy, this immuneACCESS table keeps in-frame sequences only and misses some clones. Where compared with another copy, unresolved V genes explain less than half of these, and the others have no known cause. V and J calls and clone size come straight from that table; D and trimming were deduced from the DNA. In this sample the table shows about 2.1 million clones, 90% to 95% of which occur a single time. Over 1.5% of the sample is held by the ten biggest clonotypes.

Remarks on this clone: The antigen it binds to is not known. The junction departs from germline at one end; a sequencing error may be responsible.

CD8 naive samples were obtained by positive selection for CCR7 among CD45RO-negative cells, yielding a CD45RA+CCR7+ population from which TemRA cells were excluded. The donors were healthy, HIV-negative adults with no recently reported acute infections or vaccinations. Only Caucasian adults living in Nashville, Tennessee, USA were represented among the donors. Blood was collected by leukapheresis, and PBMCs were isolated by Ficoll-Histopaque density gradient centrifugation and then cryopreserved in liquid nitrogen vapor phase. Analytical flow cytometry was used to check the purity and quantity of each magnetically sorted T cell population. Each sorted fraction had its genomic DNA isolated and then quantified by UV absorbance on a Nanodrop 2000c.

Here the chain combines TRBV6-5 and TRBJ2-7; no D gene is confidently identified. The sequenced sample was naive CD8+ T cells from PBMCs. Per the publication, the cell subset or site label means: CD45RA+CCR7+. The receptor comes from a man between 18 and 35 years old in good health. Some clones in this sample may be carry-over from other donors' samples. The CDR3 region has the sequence CASRELRLSSEQYF. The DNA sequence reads TGTGCCAGCAGGGAGCTTCGGCTCTCCTCCGAGCAGTACTTC.